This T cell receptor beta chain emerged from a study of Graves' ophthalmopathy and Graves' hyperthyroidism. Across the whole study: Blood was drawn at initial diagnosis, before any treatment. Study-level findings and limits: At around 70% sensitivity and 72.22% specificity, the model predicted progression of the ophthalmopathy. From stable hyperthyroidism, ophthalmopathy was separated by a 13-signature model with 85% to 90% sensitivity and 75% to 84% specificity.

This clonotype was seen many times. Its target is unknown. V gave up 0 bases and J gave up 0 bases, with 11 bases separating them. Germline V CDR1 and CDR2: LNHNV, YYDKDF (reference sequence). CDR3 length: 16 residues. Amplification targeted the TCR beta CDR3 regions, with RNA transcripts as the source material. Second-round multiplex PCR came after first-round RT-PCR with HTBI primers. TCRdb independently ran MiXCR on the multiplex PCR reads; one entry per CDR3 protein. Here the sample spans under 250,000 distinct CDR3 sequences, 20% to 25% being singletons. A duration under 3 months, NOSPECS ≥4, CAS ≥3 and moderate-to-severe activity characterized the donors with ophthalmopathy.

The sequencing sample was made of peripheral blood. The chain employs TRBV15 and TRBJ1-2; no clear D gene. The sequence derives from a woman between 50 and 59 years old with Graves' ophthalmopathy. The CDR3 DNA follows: TGTGCCACCAGCAGAGATGTCTCCTCAGCTAACTATGGCTACACCTTC. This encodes CATSRDVSSANYGYTF.